This is a list of T cell receptor beta chains from one sample in a study of control samples from healthy donors and cancer patients. The repertoire was sequenced with immunoSEQ multiplex PCR; TCRdb's copy has only in-frame clones and lacks some. The sample has approximately 80,000 clones, more than 70% seen once. The source material was blood. Receptors were obtained from a woman aged 45 to 65 in good health. Each CDR3 is given with its conserved first and last residue.

j_gene	v_gene	CDR3aa
TRBJ1-5	TRBV10-1	CASSGTGGVGQPQHF
TRBJ1-2	TRBV6-5	CASRTGSHGYTF
TRBJ2-7	TRBV30	CAWSVLRGDEQYF
TRBJ1-1	TRBV30	CAWSASRGTEAFF
TRBJ2-2	TRBV10-3	CAAAGANTGELFF
TRBJ2-7	TRBV18	CASSPASGYEQYF
TRBJ1-1	TRBV3-1/TRBV3-2	CASSQLQEAFF
TRBJ1-2	TRBV11-2	CASSLVEGYTF
TRBJ2-6	TRBV4-2	CASSQDELRPSYSGANVLTF
TRBJ1-5	TRBV6-6	CASRHGTGWQPQHF
TRBJ1-3	TRBV30	CAWSVNGGSGNTIYF
TRBJ1-1	TRBV5-4	CASEAGEGTEAFF
TRBJ1-1	TRBV29-1	CSVGEGNTEAFF
TRBJ2-7	TRBV6-6	CASSHTGDFYEQYF
TRBJ1-2	TRBV20-1	CSASTIAGYTF
TRBJ1-4	TRBV27	CASSSHGATNEKLFF
TRBJ1-2	TRBV6-5	CASSTTGTEYGYTF
TRBJ1-4	TRBV6-2/TRBV6-3	CASSATGPSEKLFF
TRBJ1-2	TRBV18	CASSLDIGYTF
TRBJ1-4	TRBV6-5	CASSSGQGLNEKLFF
TRBJ1-6	TRBV6-2/TRBV6-3	CASSYSSVFTPLHF
TRBJ2-1	TRBV7-8	CASRKSGNYNEQFF
TRBJ1-6	TRBV9	CASRSPGEGSPLHF
TRBJ2-7	TRBV7-9	CASSAPGQDYEQYF
TRBJ1-3	TRBV25-1	CASSDGEGYIDGTIYF
TRBJ1-1	TRBV2	CASSGYMNTEAFF
TRBJ1-1	TRBV19	CASRSAPGTEAFF
TRBJ1-1	TRBV6-5	CASSYSSGANTEAFF
TRBJ2-3	TRBV11-2	CASSLEVRGISQYF
TRBJ2-3	TRBV5-4	CASSRGGRGGTDTQYF
TRBJ2-1	TRBV24-1	CATSDWGGNEQFF